These 6 T cell receptor beta chains came from one sample sequenced in a study of Graves' ophthalmopathy and Graves' hyperthyroidism (dated by TCRdb to the late 2010s). For sequencing, an Illumina HiSeq 2000 was employed. For repertoire sequencing, TCR beta CDR3 regions were amplified from RNA transcripts. The first round was an RT-PCR using HTBI primers with the Qiagen OneStep RT-PCR kit, and this first round was followed by a second-round multiplex PCR, then size selection and purification. TCRdb reprocessed the public reads (quality trimming at Q25 with fastp, clone calling with MiXCR) and kept in-frame beta chains. Duplicate CDR3 protein sequences are folded into a single record with the most common DNA and genes. Here the sample has under 250,000 distinct CDR3 sequences; roughly 29% occur a single time. About 9.1% of the sample belongs to the ten largest clones. Sequenced: peripheral blood. These receptors were collected from a man between 45 and 60 years old with Graves' ophthalmopathy. Donor details come from another sample of the same person, matched by shared clones.

This rearrangement joins TRBV20-1 to TRBJ1-2; 10 bases match TRBD1. Germline CDR1 is DFQATT and CDR2 is SNEGSKA (reference sequence). V trimming: 5 bases; J trimming: 5 bases; junction bases outside the gene matches: 14. This CDR3 region has 16 residues. The CDR3 region is CSAYNLRQGASYGYTF. As DNA, the CDR3 is TGCAGTGCTTACAATCTCCGACAGGGGGCTTCGTATGGCTACACCTTC.

This clonotype was picked up many times. The chain is built from TRBV11-2 and TRBJ2-5, with D uncertain. This CDR3 contains 14 residues. The germline V gene has CDR1 SGHAT and CDR2 FQNNGV. Trimming took off 6 bases at V and 0 bases at J, with 11 bases between the two ends. CDR3 residues: CASSIGQHQETQYF. DNA of the CDR3: TGTGCCAGCAGTATTGGGCAGCACCAAGAGACCCAGTACTTC.

This clonotype has a count of ten or more. The chain carries TRBV18 and TRBJ1-1; 9 bases align to TRBD1. Germline V gene sequence: CDR1 KGHSH, CDR2 LQKENI. Germline trimming cut 2 bases from V and 4 bases from J; bases unmatched to any gene: 11. The CDR3 spans 17 residues. Here the CDR3 DNA reads TGTGCCAGCTCACCATACCCAGGTTGGGACAGGGTCACTGAAGCTTTCTTT. Its protein product is CASSPYPGWDRVTEAFF.

This clonotype has ten or more counts. The V and J genes are TRBV19 and TRBJ2-5; 14 nucleotides line up with TRBD2. This CDR3 region has 15 residues. The germline V gene encodes CDR1 LNHDA and CDR2 SQIVND (reference sequence). V dropped 6 bases and J dropped 4; count of bases not matched to a gene: 4. As DNA, the CDR3 is TGTGCCAGTAGGGAGACTAGCGGGAGGGTAGAGACCCAGTACTTC. As protein: CASRETSGRVETQYF. Supplemented by reference TRBV19 and TRBJ2-5, the full variable domain reads DGGITQSPKYLFRKEGQNVTLSCEQNLNHDAMYWYRQDPGQGLRLIYYSQIVNDFQKGDIAEGYSVSREKKESFPLTVTSAQKNPTAFYLCASRETSGRVETQYFGPGTRLLVL.

This clonotype was detected ten times or more. V gene TRBV29-1 combines with J gene TRBJ2-7; D possibly corresponds to TRBD1 (6 bases). The CDR3 length is 11 residues. Trimming pared 6 bases from V and 6 bases from J, leaving 12 bases between. Germline CDR1 is SQVTM and CDR2 is ANQGSEA. As DNA, the CDR3 is TGCAGCGTCATCTGGGGGCCCGAGCAGTACTTC. It translates to CSVIWGPEQYF.

The V gene is TRBV6-2 or TRBV6-3, the J gene TRBJ2-7; 11 nucleotides match TRBD2. This CDR3 contains 21 residues. From germline, CDR1 is MNHEY and CDR2 SVGEGT. V shed 2 bases, J shed 0 bases, and the junction held 18 bases outside the gene matches. Written as DNA, the CDR3 is TGTGCCAGCAGTTACGTGACTAGCGGGGAGCATCTCCGTAGGAGCTCCTACGAGCAGTACTTC. Protein: CASSYVTSGEHLRRSSYEQYF.